This entry features one TCR beta chain sequence. The sample is drawn from a study of beta chain features in type 1 diabetes. Stem cell-like memory, regulatory, central memory and naive CD4+ cells were sorted via CD45RO/CCR7/CD25/CD127/CD95/CD27. Sorted populations all had greater than 98% purity. CDR3 length: 15 residues. Unmatched junction bases numbered 4, after V lost 1 base and J lost 3 bases. Germline CDR1 SGHRS, CDR2 YFSETQ. Reverse transcription of all isolated RNA meant that expressed TCRB transcripts were sequenced. Clones were read by immunoSEQ multiplex PCR, and TCRdb kept only the in-frame ones, dropping some. Among 330,000 or so clones listed, 14% were seen once.

The chain is built from TRBV5-1 and TRBJ1-5, with 7 nucleotides matching TRBD1. Sequences were obtained from central memory CD4+ T cells from blood. This clonotype was sampled from a man in his thirties or forties in good health. Written as DNA, the CDR3 is TGCGCCAGCAGCTTGCAGGGGGGAGACAATCAGCCCCAGCATTTT. Its protein product is CASSLQGGDNQPQHF.